This T cell receptor beta chain was captured by sequencing in a study of CD8 T cells in ankylosing spondylitis. General study findings and limits: What seemed typical of ankylosing spondylitis blood was a TCR beta motif built from several highly homologous variants.

TCRdb ran MiXCR on the 5' RACE reads and lists one entry per CDR3 protein. The sample holds roughly 670,000 distinct CDR3 sequences, roughly 20% seen once. To note about this clonotype: Its antigen is as yet unknown.

Input material: blood, either unsorted or a sorted T cell fraction (not recorded which). This TCR was sampled from a male donor with ankylosing spondylitis.

As DNA, the CDR3 is TGTGCCAGCTCACCACGGGATACGGGGGTAGCTTTCTTT. Protein sequence: CASSPRDTGVAFF. The rearrangement links TRBV18 to TRBJ1-1; possible D gene TRBD1, 5 bases. There are 13 residues in the CDR3. Trimming pared 1 base from V and 10 bases from J, leaving 13 bases between. Per the germline V gene, CDR1 is KGHSH and CDR2 is LQKENI.